These T cell receptor beta chains were read from a single sample in a study of OX40 agonist ivuxolimab in advanced cancers. Assay: immunoSEQ multiplex PCR; the TCRdb copy retains only in-frame clones and omits some. The sample carries 45,000 to 50,000 clones, around 87% recorded once. The sample in question was CD4+ or CD8+ T cells sorted from blood, obtained in a trial of the OX40 agonist ivuxolimab. The origin of the receptors is an adult with an advanced solid tumor such as melanoma, head and neck, liver or kidney cancer. CDR3s include the opening cysteine and the closing phenylalanine or tryptophan. Fields, in order: D gene, J gene, V gene, CDR3 protein. A D gene is named only where the DNA matches it firmly.

NA,TRBJ1-2,TRBV7-2,CASSLEALGHTF
TRBD2,TRBJ2-1,TRBV5-5,CASSVGASGVYNEQFF
TRBD1,TRBJ1-2,TRBV5-5,CASSQNTGTAMGGYTF
NA,TRBJ2-5,TRBV12-1,CASSFTLPSGRLQETQYF
NA,TRBJ1-1,TRBV6-1,CASSEWKGEMNTEAFF
NA,TRBJ1-2,TRBV4-1,CASSQLGVTGKSNYGYTF
NA,TRBJ1-1,TRBV7-9,CASMSLNTEAFF
NA,TRBJ1-2,TRBV15,CATSRDVSANGYTF
TRBD1,TRBJ1-5,TRBV2,CASSRDRGDSNQPQHF
NA,TRBJ1-6,TRBV7-3,CASSWGGGNSPLHF
NA,TRBJ1-1,TRBV4-1,CASSQAVTANTEAFF
NA,TRBJ1-1,TRBV6-1,CASSEAYARNTEAFF
NA,TRBJ1-5,TRBV5-5,CASSSGGFNQPQHF
NA,TRBJ2-3,TRBV4-1,CASSQGRARIDTQYF
NA,TRBJ2-1,TRBV19,CASSISAGGNEQFF
TRBD1,TRBJ1-1,TRBV10-3,CAISQTGEETEAFF
NA,TRBJ2-2,TRBV6-6,CASTRAANTGELFF
TRBD2,TRBJ2-7,TRBV4-3,CASSQDLGGSYEQYF
TRBD2,TRBJ2-3,TRBV2,CASSGGVAGGPTDTQYF
NA,TRBJ2-5,TRBV6-1,CASSESLSQETQYF
NA,TRBJ2-2,TRBV5-4,CASSEKANTGELFF
NA,TRBJ2-7,TRBV6-5,CASSRTASYEQYF
TRBD1,TRBJ2-3,TRBV5-1,CASSLLPVQGVSDTQYF
NA,TRBJ1-5,TRBV18,CASSPPGGSNQPQHF
TRBD1,TRBJ2-7,TRBV5-6,CASSQTGTDILSSYEQYF
TRBD1,TRBJ2-2,TRBV4-2,CASSQKTGSNTGELFF
TRBD1,TRBJ1-2,TRBV4-2,CASSRGTGTFGYTF
NA,TRBJ1-4,TRBV4-1,CASSQGLGAPNEKLFF
NA,TRBJ1-1,TRBV7-8,CASSRGNTEAFF
NA,TRBJ2-7,TRBV27,CASSVTGRFYEQYF
NA,TRBJ1-1,TRBV27,CASSLQGLTEAFF
TRBD1,TRBJ1-1,TRBV28,CASLWTGNTEAFF
NA,TRBJ2-5,TRBV2,CASRTQGGKETQYF
TRBD1,TRBJ2-7,TRBV2,CATSRTGRSYEQYF